This T cell receptor beta chain was recovered during a study of cytomegalovirus exposure and HLA in healthy donors. The study ran its PCR with 60 Vbeta and 13 Jbeta primers. The table came from immunoSEQ multiplex PCR; TCRdb's copy has only in-frame clones and leaves some out. Among about 140,000 clones, around 85% were seen once, and the ten largest hold roughly 8.8%. Whole-study findings and limits: The classifier reportedly diagnosed cytomegalovirus status with high specificity and sensitivity.

About this clone: The antigen remains undetermined.

CDR3 length equals 16 residues. The germline V gene encodes CDR1 SNHLY and CDR2 FYNNEI. Trimming pared 4 bases from V and 3 bases from J, leaving 16 bases between. The chain uses TRBV2 and TRBJ1-5, with a possible D match to TRBD1 (6 bases). Sequenced sample: PBMCs. This clonotype originated in a woman between 50 and 59 years old in good health and CMV-seropositive. CDR3 sequence (DNA): TGTGCCAGCAGTGTACTGGACAGACACCTCAATCAGCCCCAGCATTTT. Translation gives CASSVLDRHLNQPQHF. The full variable domain, with the rest looked up from reference TRBV2 and TRBJ1-5, is EPEVTQTPSHQVTQMGQEVILRCVPISNHLYFYWYRQILGQKVEFLVSFYNNEISEKSEIFDDQFSVERPDGSNFTLKIRSTKLEDSAMYFCASSVLDRHLNQPQHFGDGTRLSIL.